Below, 17 T cell receptor beta chains from the same sample are listed, as sequenced in a study of long-term antiretroviral therapy in people with HIV. Survey-level resolution applied to immunoSEQ assay v3.0. Repertoires were generated with immunoSEQ multiplex PCR, while TCRdb's copy carries only in-frame clones and drops some. The table has tens of thousands of clones, approximately 80% seen once. The material was unsorted PBMCs, obtained 1.2 years after starting antiretroviral therapy. The receptors were gathered from a woman between 40 and 55 years old with HIV.

The V gene is TRBV27, the J gene TRBJ1-5; possibly TRBD1 for D (5 bases). Deletions cut 6 bases from V and 2 bases from J, with 11 bases between. The CDR3 sequence is 14 residues long. Germline V lookup: CDR1 MNHEY, CDR2 SMNVEV (reference sequence). CDR3 sequence reads: CASRSGLGNQPQHF. The CDR3 DNA follows: TGTGCCAGCAGATCAGGGCTGGGCAATCAGCCCCAGCATTTT.

The rearrangement links TRBV6-1 to TRBJ2-3; D might be TRBD2 (6 bases). This CDR3 has 15 residues. Trimming pared 3 bases from V and 4 bases from J, leaving 14 bases between. Germline values: CDR1 MNHNS, CDR2 SASEGT. This CDR3 reads CASSDSGVGADTQYF. Written as DNA, the CDR3 is TGTGCCAGCAGTGACTCGGGAGTAGGGGCAGATACGCAGTATTTT.

The V and J genes are TRBV5-4 and TRBJ2-1, with D perhaps TRBD2 (5 bases). The CDR3 runs 16 residues. V lost 5 bases to trimming and J lost 3 bases, with 18 bases between them. Germline assignment: CDR1 SGHNT and CDR2 YYREEE (reference sequence). The CDR3 DNA sequence: TGTGCCAGCAGTCAGAGCGCCGGAGGCGACTACAATGAGCAGTTCTTC. Translated: CASSQSAGGDYNEQFF.

The chain employs TRBV19 and TRBJ2-1; TRBD2 matches at 13 bases. The CDR3 covers 15 residues. CDR1 and CDR2 from the germline V gene are LNHDA and SQIVND (reference sequence). With 10 bases clipped from V and 0 bases from J, the junction kept 3 bases outside the gene matches. CDR3 bases: TGTGCCACTCGGACTAGCGGGAGCTCCTACAATGAGCAGTTCTTC. Its translation is CATRTSGSSYNEQFF.

This sequence joins TRBV6-5 and TRBJ2-7; the D is unclear. The CDR3 sequence is 15 residues long. V lost 6 bases and J lost 4, with 19 bases in between. Per the germline V gene, CDR1 is MNHEY and CDR2 is SVGAGI. CDR3 sequence: CASRKYSSPEYEQYF. CDR3 sequence (DNA): TGTGCCAGCAGAAAATACAGTTCCCCCGAATACGAGCAGTACTTC.

This chain connects TRBV14 to TRBJ2-7, with D uncertain. The V gene's germline CDR1 is SGHDN and CDR2 FVKESK. Trimming cost V 4 bases and J 1 base, with 8 bases left between them. The CDR3 sequence is 13 residues long. For the CDR3, the DNA is TGTGCCAGCAGCCTCGACATTTCCTACGAGCAGTACTTC. Amino acids: CASSLDISYEQYF.

The gene calls are TRBV5-4 and TRBJ2-4; the match to TRBD1 covers 8 bases. This CDR3 region has 20 residues. Germline assignment: CDR1 SGHNT and CDR2 YYREEE (reference sequence). V gave up 2 bases and J gave up 0 bases; unmatched junction bases: 16. The CDR3 sequence is CASSFGLAGGLEPAKNIQYF. CDR3 DNA sequence: TGTGCCAGCAGCTTCGGCCTAGCAGGGGGCTTAGAACCAGCCAAAAACATTCAGTACTTC.

This clone is medium-sized in the sample. The chain joins TRBV10-3 to TRBJ2-7, with 9 bases lining up with TRBD1. J gave up 5 bases and V 1 base, and 9 bases lay outside the gene matches. Germline loops: CDR1 ENHRY, CDR2 SYGVKD. The CDR3 contains 16 residues. CDR3 sequence: CAISELAGTGSNEQYF. The CDR3 DNA reads as TGTGCCATCAGTGAGTTGGCCGGGACAGGGTCCAACGAGCAGTACTTC.

The chain uses TRBV28 and TRBJ2-1; no clear D gene. The CDR3 extends over 12 amino acids. From germline, CDR1 is MDHEN and CDR2 SYDVKM. Trimming took 3 bases from V and 4 from J, leaving 4 bases between them. The CDR3 protein is CASSLRYNEQFF. As DNA, the CDR3 is TGTGCCAGCAGTTTGCGGTACAATGAGCAGTTCTTC.

This clone showed up just once. The chain joins TRBV28 to TRBJ1-4; TRBD1 matches at 9 bases. CDR3 length: 16 amino acids. Germline V CDR1 and CDR2: MDHEN, SYDVKM. Trimming took 5 bases from V and 7 from J; bases not matched to a gene: 11. This CDR3 reads CASSPSGTGGSEKLFF. The DNA of the CDR3 is TGTGCCAGCAGTCCAAGCGGAACAGGGGGCTCTGAAAAACTGTTTTTT.

This clone was counted a few times. J is TRBJ2-1 and V is TRBV27; unclear D gene. Between the trimmed V and J ends, which lost 8 bases and 3 bases, there was a span of 17 bases. This CDR3 has 15 amino acids. Germline CDR1 MNHEY, CDR2 SMNVEV (reference sequence). The CDR3 sequence: CASQLDGSYYNEQFF. DNA of the CDR3: TGTGCCAGCCAATTAGACGGCAGCTACTACAATGAGCAGTTCTTC.

The rearrangement links TRBV11-2 to TRBJ1-2; the match to TRBD1 covers 7 bases. The CDR3 has 16 residues. The V gene end was trimmed by 3 bases and the J gene end by 1 base; junction bases not matched to a gene: 8. CDR1 and CDR2 from the germline V gene are SGHAT and FQNNGV. This CDR3 is CASSLRDSQINYGYTF. The DNA of the CDR3 is TGTGCCAGCAGCTTGAGGGACAGCCAAATTAACTATGGCTACACCTTC.

The J gene is TRBJ2-3, the V gene TRBV7-2; 12 bases align to TRBD2. J gave up 3 bases and V 5 bases, and 3 bases lay outside the gene matches. The CDR3 has 15 residues. Germline CDR1 reads SGHTA; CDR2 reads FQGNSA. This chain's CDR3 is CASSVGLAGTDTQYF. In nucleotides, the CDR3 is TGTGCCAGCAGCGTCGGACTAGCGGGAACAGATACGCAGTATTTT.

This chain uses TRBV4-1 with TRBJ1-4; tentative D call: TRBD1 (6 bases). Germline lookup yields CDR1 MGHRA and CDR2 YSYEKL. The CDR3 totals 17 residues. Trimming pared 2 bases from V and 2 bases from J, leaving 15 bases between. CDR3 DNA: TGCGCCAGCAGCCAAAGAAGGGTGCAGGGGACTAATGAAAAACTGTTTTTT. Translating gives CASSQRRVQGTNEKLFF.

This clone is a singleton in its sample. V and J are TRBV7-9 and TRBJ2-5; 15 bases align to TRBD2. The V gene end was trimmed by 5 bases and the J gene end by 5 bases; junction bases not matched to a gene: 3. CDR1 is SEHNR, CDR2 FQNEAQ, per germline (reference sequence). This CDR3 is built from 15 residues. This CDR3 reads CASSTGTSGRETQYF. In nucleotides, the CDR3 is TGTGCCAGCAGCACGGGGACTAGCGGGAGGGAGACCCAGTACTTC.

The gene calls are TRBV21-1 and TRBJ2-2; the table calls TRBD2, which could not be checked here. TRBV21-1 represents a pseudogene. The CDR3 is 19 residues long. The CDR3 bases are TGTGCCAGCAGCAAAGCTAGGGGACTAGCGGGAGGATTCACCGGGGAGCTGTTTTTT. Protein sequence: CASSKARGLAGGFTGELFF.

This rearrangement joins TRBV30 to TRBJ2-1, with a tentative D call TRBD2 (6 bases). This CDR3 is 13 amino acids long. Germline CDR1 reads GTSNPN; CDR2 reads SVGIG (reference sequence). The V end was cut by 2 bases, the J end by 6 bases, with 11 bases between. As DNA, the CDR3 is TGTGCCTGGAGTCGGGACTCGCTCAATGAGCAGTTCTTC. Translating it yields CAWSRDSLNEQFF.